This T cell receptor (beta chain) came from a study of spatial heterogeneity in lung cancer. Background on the study: Consistently, beta-chain sequences turned up in larger numbers than alpha-chain sequences did. The study observed each unique TCR and UMI combination more than ten times on average in raw reads. Study-wide findings and caveats: Within tumors, counts of expanded alpha and beta TCRs tracked tumor mutation counts. The study estimated about 7.3% alpha and more than 11% beta chain coverage of tumor T cells.

In the library, each TCR cDNA molecule bore its own unique molecular identifier. Each CDR3 protein is one row after TCRdb ran MiXCR on the 5' RACE reads. The sample consists of about 11,000 distinct CDR3 sequences, 9.5% to 13% of them appearing once. This clonotype was detected ten times or more. No antigen is known for it. V was pared by 0 bases and J by 1 base, with 17 bases between. The CDR3 runs 18 residues. CDR1 is LGHNA and CDR2 is YNFKEQ in the germline V gene. Time point denoted: sample taken at primary tumor resection. The receptor's source is a female donor with early-stage non-small cell lung cancer. The sequenced sample was lung tumor tissue, obtained at surgery. V is TRBV4-2 and J is TRBJ2-3; D could derive from TRBD1 or TRBD2 (5 bases each). The CDR3 nucleotides read TGTGCCAGCAGCCAAGAGTGGACCGGGGCCCGGGGCACAGATACGCAGTATTTT. Protein sequence: CASSQEWTGARGTDTQYF.